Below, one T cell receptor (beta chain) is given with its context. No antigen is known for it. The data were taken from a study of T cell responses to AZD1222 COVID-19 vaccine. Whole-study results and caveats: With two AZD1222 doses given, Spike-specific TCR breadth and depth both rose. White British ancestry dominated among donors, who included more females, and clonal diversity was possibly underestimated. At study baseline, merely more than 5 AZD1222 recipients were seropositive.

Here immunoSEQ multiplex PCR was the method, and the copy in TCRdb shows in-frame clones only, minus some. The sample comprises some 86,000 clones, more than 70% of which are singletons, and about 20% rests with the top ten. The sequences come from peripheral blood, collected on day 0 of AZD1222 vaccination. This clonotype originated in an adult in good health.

Here the CDR3 reads CASSRLAGIRETQYF. CDR3 nucleotide sequence: TGTGCCAGCAGTCGACTAGCTGGGATTCGTGAGACCCAGTACTTC. V usage is TRBV27 and J usage is TRBJ2-5; 7 bases match TRBD2. The ends lost 5 bases at V and 5 bases at J; junction bases unmatched: 11. Per the germline V gene, CDR1 is MNHEY and CDR2 is SMNVEV (reference sequence). The CDR3 is 15 residues long.